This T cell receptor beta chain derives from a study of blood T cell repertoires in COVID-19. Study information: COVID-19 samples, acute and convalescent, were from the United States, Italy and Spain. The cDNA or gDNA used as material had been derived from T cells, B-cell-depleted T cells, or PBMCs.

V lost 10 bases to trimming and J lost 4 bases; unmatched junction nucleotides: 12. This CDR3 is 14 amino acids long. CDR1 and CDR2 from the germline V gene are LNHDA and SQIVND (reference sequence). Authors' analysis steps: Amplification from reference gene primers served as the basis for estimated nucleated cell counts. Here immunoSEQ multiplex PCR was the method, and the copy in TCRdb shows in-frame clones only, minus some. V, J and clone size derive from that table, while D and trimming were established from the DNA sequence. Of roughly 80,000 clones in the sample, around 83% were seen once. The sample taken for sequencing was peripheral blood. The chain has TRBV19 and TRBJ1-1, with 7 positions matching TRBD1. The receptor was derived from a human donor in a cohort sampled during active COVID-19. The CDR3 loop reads CATAENRGTTEAFF. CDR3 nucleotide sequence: TGTGCCACCGCCGAGAACAGGGGAACCACTGAAGCTTTCTTT.